This T cell receptor delta chain was found in a study of Vδ1+ human thymocytes (dated by TCRdb to about 2018). With respect to the entire study: As a data resource, the study described the mRNA-level TRG and TRD CDR3 repertoires of highly purified Vdelta1+ thymocytes obtained from young children. Validation of the multiplex-based CDR3 amplicon strategy against 5'RACE-based CDR3 amplicon generation methods had been performed previously. Beyond this particular receptor, the publication reports: Donors shared many TRG clonotypes (up to roughly 6.9x10^3), but TRD repertoires were essentially private, with at most 120 shared. The authors advised highly purified populations and single-cell validation, since unexpected Vdelta2 sequences could cause misinterpretation of bulk repertoire data. Despite high sort purity, 15% to 25% of thymic TRD sequences were Vdelta2 (and few Vdelta3), unlike peripheral blood Vdelta1+ controls. Because no clustering by age or sex was observed, donors were not stratified by these variables in the analyses. The thymic TRG and TRD repertoires appeared highly polyclonal, with Gaussian CDR3 length distributions, in contrast to the oligoclonal repertoires of peripheral blood.

In the case of this clone: This clone's antigen is unknown. No quality values exist for individual bases; no much larger clone is one base distant.

Thymic samples were depleted of alphabeta T cells, then CD3+ TCRVdelta1+ TCRVdelta2- thymocytes were FACS-sorted. Sorted Vdelta1+ thymocyte purity ranged from roughly 98% to 99.6%. Thymic specimens came from roughly 8 paediatric patients undergoing corrective cardiac surgery, aged from about 5 days to 17 months. The thymic tissue was dispersed, and mononuclear cells were isolated using a Histopaque-1077 density gradient. Staining used anti-TCRVdelta1 clone TS8.2, anti-TCRVdelta2 clone B6, anti-CD3 clone HIT3a and anti-TCRalphabeta clone IP26 antibodies. RNA was isolated using the RNeasy mini kit, and reverse transcription was performed with Superscript III. CDR3 amplicons were generated by multiplex PCR with pooled V-gene forward primers and a constant-region reverse primer carrying Illumina adaptor overhangs. After gel purification, the amplicons were indexed with Nextera index primers over eight extra PCR cycles and then purified using AMPure XP beads. Libraries were sequenced on an Illumina MiSeq with paired-end 250 bp reads, dual indexing and about 21% PhiX spike-in. As for the authors' bioinformatics: FastQC was used to quality check the reads, while ea-utils fastq-join merged the TRG read pairs. IMGT/HighV-QUEST was used to annotate the sequences, only productive sequences with an unambiguous V-gene assignment were kept, and clonotypes were defined as sequences sharing an identical CDR3 sequence. For downstream analysis, the tools were VDJtools 1.1.1, tcR 2.2.3, Treemap and vegan Shannon diversity in R 3.4.4. TCRdb reran clone calling on the public reads with CATT; rows sharing one DNA sequence were then combined. The V and J calls and clone size come from TCRdb's table, not from the authors' own analysis. Counted in this sample were about 50,000 delta-chain clones; more than 12% of them appeared once. The leading ten clones occupy about 0.4% of the sample.

V is trimmed back by 0 bases and J by 4 bases, and the junction contains 16 bases that no gene match accounts for. The CDR3 holds 20 amino acids from the cysteine to the phenylalanine. Kept here is only the CDR3 DNA, which spans 60 bases and is read in frame from base 1. Sequences TSWWSYY (CDR1) and QGS (CDR2) are obtained from the germline V gene. Recombination joined TRDV1 with TRDJ1, and 11 bases in between align with TRDD3. The specimen was Vdelta1+ gamma-delta thymocytes from the thymus. The cell subset or site label, as the study defines it: FACS-sorted CD3+ TCRalphabeta- TCRVdelta1+ TCRVdelta2- thymocytes. This receptor was identified in a girl under three years old who had congenital heart surgery. The nucleotide sequence is TGTGCTCTTGGGGAACTAACGTTCCCTGTATGGGGGATACGGGGCGATAAACTCATCTTT. Translated, it gives CALGELTFPVWGIRGDKLIF.